The entry that follows covers one T cell receptor beta chain sequence. The antigen is undetermined. Germline V CDR1 and CDR2: MNHEY, SVGAGI. V shed 8 bases and J 4 bases; nucleotides not matched to a gene: 14. CDR3 length: 15 residues. Sequencing used immunoSEQ multiplex PCR; TCRdb keeps in-frame clones, though not all of them. The sample gives roughly 20,000 clones, under 99% of which show up once; roughly 0.15% is in the top ten. The data belong to a study of T cells after posttransplantation cyclophosphamide. Study results and limitations: Recipient CMV seropositivity and CMV reactivation strongly tracked TRB clonality. Donor CD8+ memory clones often dominated recipient blood repertoires at later times. TRB overlap between skin or GI tissue T cells and blood was limited.

Cells defined as naive were viable CD3+CD4+ or CD3+CD8+ and CCR7+CD45RA+CD45RO-CD95-CD27+CD28+. This related bone marrow graft donor gave peripheral blood on the day of marrow donation. The clonotype comes from a man aged 40-50 years in good health, CMV-negative, and a related stem cell transplant donor. This chain joins TRBV6-5 and TRBJ2-7; 7 positions agree with TRBD1. The sequenced sample was naive CD4+ T cells sorted from PBMCs. Here the CDR3 DNA reads TGTGCCAGCGGCCGCCCGGGACAGCAATTATACGAGCAGTACTTC. Amino acids: CASGRPGQQLYEQYF.